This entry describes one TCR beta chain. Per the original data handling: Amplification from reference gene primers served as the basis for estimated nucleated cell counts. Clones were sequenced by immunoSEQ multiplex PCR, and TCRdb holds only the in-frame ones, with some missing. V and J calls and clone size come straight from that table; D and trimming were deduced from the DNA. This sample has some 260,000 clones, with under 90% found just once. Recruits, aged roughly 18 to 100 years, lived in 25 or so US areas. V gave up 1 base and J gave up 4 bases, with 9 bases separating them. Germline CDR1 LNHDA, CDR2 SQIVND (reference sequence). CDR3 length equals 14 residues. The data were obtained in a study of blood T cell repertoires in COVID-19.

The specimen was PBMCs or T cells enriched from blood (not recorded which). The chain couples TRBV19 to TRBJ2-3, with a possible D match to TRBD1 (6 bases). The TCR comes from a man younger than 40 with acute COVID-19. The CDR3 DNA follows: TGTGCCAGTAGTATAGGGGCAGGGGCAGATACGCAGTATTTT. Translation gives CASSIGAGADTQYF.